The clone carrying this T cell receptor beta chain was picked up many times. What it recognizes is unknown. The sample comes from a study of regulatory T cells in long-lasting Graves disease. Overall study: Patients met the persistent Graves' disease definition after over 5 years of antithyroid drugs with positive TSH receptor antibodies. Study findings and constraints: The analysis examined peripheral blood only and excluded thyroid tissue.

The time point: persistent/refractory GD, antithyroid drugs over 5 years with positive TRAb. The TCR library was prepared using RNA isolated from PBMCs. V dropped 6 bases and J dropped 3; count of bases not matched to a gene: 9. The V gene's germline CDR1 is SNHLY and CDR2 FYNNEI. This CDR3 has 15 residues. In building TCR beta libraries, iRepertoire HTBI primers were used together with Arm-PCR of CDR3 regions. TCRdb called the multiplex PCR reads again in MiXCR, with one record for every CDR3 protein. The sample records some 430,000 distinct CDR3 sequences, 20% to 25% being singletons. This TCR came from a female donor with Graves disease. The sequenced sample was peripheral blood mononuclear cells (PBMCs), obtained when the disease was refractory, from a patient treated with antithyroid drugs. V and J are TRBV2 and TRBJ1-1, with TRBD1 matching over 8 bases. DNA for the CDR3: TGTGCCAGCAGCCCCGGGACAGGTCGCTACACTGAAGCTTTCTTT. Translating gives CASSPGTGRYTEAFF.